Below are 32 T cell receptor beta chains sequenced from a single sample in a study of cytomegalovirus exposure and HLA in healthy donors. Measured with immunoSEQ multiplex PCR; TCRdb has only the in-frame clones, and not every one. This sample yields about 200,000 clones, of which roughly 91% are seen a single time; 2% to 2.5% belongs to the top ten. The sequencing input was PBMCs. All receptors derive from a woman younger than 30 in good health and CMV-seropositive.

This chain links TRBV27 with TRBJ2-7; 10 nucleotides agree with TRBD2. V shed 0 bases and J 4 bases; nucleotides not matched to a gene: 6. The CDR3 totals 16 residues. Germline V gene data show CDR1 as MNHEY and CDR2 as SMNVEV (reference sequence). The chain's CDR3 is CASSLSGLAPPYEQYF. CDR3 sequence (DNA): TGTGCCAGCAGTTTATCGGGACTAGCGCCTCCATACGAGCAGTACTTC.

The chain carries TRBV10-1 and TRBJ2-1; 14 nucleotides match TRBD2. V was clipped by 2 bases and J by 12 bases; unmatched bases: 6. The germline V gene encodes CDR1 WNHNN and CDR2 SYGVQD (reference sequence). This CDR3 is 15 amino acids long. In DNA form, the CDR3 reads TGCGCCAGCAGTGAGCCGGGACTAGCGGGAGTCCCGCAGTTCTTC. The encoded protein is CASSEPGLAGVPQFF.

This rearrangement joins TRBV19 to TRBJ2-2, with a tentative D call TRBD2 (5 bases). Germline CDR1 LNHDA, CDR2 SQIVND (reference sequence). The CDR3 loop spans 15 amino acids. Trimming took off 6 bases at V and 6 bases at J, with 17 bases between the two ends. CDR3 in DNA: TGTGCCAGTAGCCCGGCGGGCGCGCGGGCCGGGGAGCTGTTTTTT. Translation: CASSPAGARAGELFF.

This sequence joins TRBV9 and TRBJ2-2, with 13 positions matching TRBD2. The germline gives CDR1 SGDLS, CDR2 YYNGEE. The CDR3 consists of 17 residues. V trimming: 4 bases; J trimming: 0 bases; junction bases outside the gene matches: 3. CDR3 amino acids: CASSLGTSGTNTGELFF. CDR3 coding DNA: TGTGCCAGCAGCCTTGGGACTAGCGGGACGAACACCGGGGAGCTGTTTTTT.

The chain uses TRBV5-4 and TRBJ1-1; D is perhaps TRBD1 (5 bases). The CDR3 covers 13 residues. CDR1 SGHNT and CDR2 YYREEE come from the germline V gene (reference sequence). V was clipped by 5 bases and J by 1 base, with 9 bases between them. CDR3 coding DNA: TGTGCCAGCAGTCAACAGGCGAACACTGAAGCTTTCTTT. This translates into CASSQQANTEAFF. Combining the CDR3 with reference TRBV5-4 and TRBJ1-1 gives the whole variable domain ETGVTQSPTHLIKTRGQQVTLRCSSQSGHNTVSWYQQALGQGPQFIFQYYREEENGRGNFPPRFSGLQFPNYSSELNVNALELDDSALYLCASSQQANTEAFFGQGTRLTVV.

The chain couples TRBV5-4 to TRBJ1-4; 10 nucleotides match TRBD1. The CDR3 runs 12 residues. J was trimmed by 12 bases and V by 4 bases; bases with no gene match: 3. Germline V CDR1 and CDR2: SGHNT, YYREEE (reference sequence). Here the CDR3 reads CASSAGTGELFF. The CDR3 DNA reads TGTGCCAGCAGCGCGGGGACAGGGGAACTGTTTTTT.

The V call is TRBV23-1, the J call TRBJ1-5; 8 positions agree with TRBD1. TRBV23-1 is known as an ORF, though its function is uncertain. Trimming at V came to 1 base and at J to 0 bases, leaving 2 bases not matched to a gene. This CDR3 spans 16 amino acids. CDR3 amino acids: CASSQWDRYSNQPQHF. The CDR3 nucleotides are TGCGCCAGCAGTCAATGGGACAGGTATAGCAATCAGCCCCAGCATTTT.

This chain links TRBV7-9 with TRBJ1-2; 12 nucleotides line up with TRBD1. This CDR3 is 15 amino acids long. J gave up 6 bases and V 3 bases, and 5 bases lay outside the gene matches. The germline gives CDR1 SEHNR, CDR2 FQNEAQ (reference sequence). CDR3 sequence reads: CASSLGTGGEDGYTF. CDR3 nucleotide sequence: TGTGCCAGCAGCTTGGGGACAGGGGGCGAAGATGGCTACACCTTC.

The chain employs TRBV7-9 and TRBJ1-2; 7 bases are shared with TRBD1. CDR1 SEHNR and CDR2 FQNEAQ come from the germline V gene (reference sequence). This CDR3 region has 13 residues. With V trimmed by 6 bases and J by 4 bases, 5 bases remained unmatched. This CDR3 is CASRSGQPYGYTF. The CDR3 DNA is TGTGCCAGCAGGTCGGGACAGCCCTATGGCTACACCTTC.

This clone has a single count. CDR3 bases: TGCGCCAGCAGCCATAGGGAGTCAACGGATATTATGAACACTGAAGCTTTCTTT. Translated, it gives CASSHRESTDIMNTEAFF. The V gene is TRBV4-1, the J gene TRBJ1-1; unclear D gene. Germline assignment: CDR1 MGHRA and CDR2 YSYEKL. Trimming left V 3 bases short and J 0 bases short, with 20 bases between. There are 18 residues in the CDR3.

V usage is TRBV9 and J usage is TRBJ1-1, with D perhaps matching TRBD1 (6 bases). The CDR3 has 15 residues. The V end was cut by 4 bases, the J end by 1 base, with 14 bases between. Germline loops: CDR1 SGDLS, CDR2 YYNGEE. The chain's CDR3 is CASSPEGHTNTEAFF. DNA of the CDR3: TGTGCCAGCAGCCCCGAGGGACATACGAACACTGAAGCTTTCTTT.

The rearrangement uses TRBV19 and TRBJ2-1; a weak D match, TRBD2 (5 bases). Trimming pared 4 bases from V and 2 bases from J, leaving 12 bases between. The CDR3 has 15 amino acids. Germline lookup yields CDR1 LNHDA and CDR2 SQIVND (reference sequence). The CDR3: CASSKSGYTYNEQFF. In nucleotides, the CDR3 is TGTGCCAGTAGTAAAAGCGGCTATACCTACAATGAGCAGTTCTTC.

CDR3 nucleotide sequence: TGTGCCAGCAGTTACTCGATGGGCAGCCGTTGGGGCTACACCTTC. Protein product: CASSYSMGSRWGYTF. The gene calls are TRBV6-5 and TRBJ1-2; D is unresolved. V lost 0 bases and J lost 8, with 16 bases in between. The CDR3 length is 15 residues. Germline values: CDR1 MNHEY, CDR2 SVGAGI.

The rearrangement uses TRBV19 and TRBJ1-1; D ambiguous. V lost 5 bases to trimming and J lost 2 bases, with 9 bases between them. The CDR3 has 13 residues. In germline, CDR1 is LNHDA, CDR2 SQIVND (reference sequence). The CDR3 coding sequence is TGTGCCAGTAGTTTTAGCGGAAACACTGAAGCTTTCTTT. It specifies CASSFSGNTEAFF. The entire variable domain, with the rest obtained from reference TRBV19 and TRBJ1-1, is as follows: DGGITQSPKYLFRKEGQNVTLSCEQNLNHDAMYWYRQDPGQGLRLIYYSQIVNDFQKGDIAEGYSVSREKKESFPLTVTSAQKNPTAFYLCASSFSGNTEAFFGQGTRLTVV.

The chain joins TRBV21-1 to TRBJ2-7; TRBD2 is the table's D call, not checked against the DNA. TRBV21-1 represents a pseudogene. This CDR3 has 16 amino acids. In DNA, the CDR3 is TGTGCCAGCAGCAAAAGGGAGACTCTTTGGAGATGCGAGCAGTACTTC. It encodes CASSKRETLWRCEQYF.

The chain recombines TRBV4-1 with TRBJ2-1; D gene unclear. The germline V and J ends were trimmed by 1 base and 9 bases, with 16 bases remaining between them. This CDR3 has 15 residues. CDR1 and CDR2 (germline): MGHRA, YSYEKL. The CDR3 protein is CASSQVVVYPTEQFF. The CDR3 DNA reads TGCGCCAGCAGCCAAGTTGTGGTCTACCCCACTGAGCAGTTCTTC.

V is TRBV28 and J is TRBJ1-3; TRBD1 agrees at 7 bases. This CDR3 comprises 14 residues. The germline V gene has CDR1 MDHEN and CDR2 SYDVKM. Trimming at V came to 4 bases and at J to 4 bases, leaving 4 bases not matched to a gene. CDR3 region: CASSSQGDGNTIYF. In DNA form, the CDR3 reads TGTGCCAGCAGTTCCCAGGGGGACGGAAACACCATATATTTT.

The rearrangement joins TRBV14 to TRBJ2-7; TRBD2 matches at 9 bases. Germline V gene sequence: CDR1 SGHDN, CDR2 FVKESK. There are 15 residues in the CDR3. Germline trimming cut 4 bases from V and 0 bases from J; bases unmatched to any gene: 4. CDR3 amino acids: CASSPWTSASYEQYF. The CDR3 nucleotides are TGTGCCAGCAGCCCATGGACTAGCGCCTCCTACGAGCAGTACTTC.

The chain employs TRBV7-3 and TRBJ1-1; D call uncertain. V shed 1 base and J shed 1 base, with 7 bases lying between them. Germline CDR1 is SGHTA and CDR2 is FQGTGA. This CDR3 is built from 14 residues. The CDR3 coding sequence is TGTGCCAGCAGCTTAAAATCAGGGAACACTGAAGCTTTCTTT. Translating gives CASSLKSGNTEAFF.

There are many counts of this clone. The chain combines TRBV5-6 with TRBJ1-2; TRBD1 aligns across 7 bases. The CDR3 has 13 residues. Trimming at V came to 3 bases and at J to 8 bases, leaving 7 bases not matched to a gene. From germline, CDR1 is SGHDT and CDR2 YYEEEE. CDR3 residues: CASSSPDREGYTF. The DNA of the CDR3 is TGTGCCAGCAGCTCCCCTGACAGGGAGGGCTACACCTTC.

V is TRBV7-9 and J is TRBJ2-7; D is uncertain. Trimming left V 1 base short and J 4 bases short, with 5 bases between. Per the germline V gene, CDR1 is SEHNR and CDR2 is FQNEAQ (reference sequence). The CDR3 extends over 12 amino acids. As DNA, the CDR3 is TGTGCCAGCAGCTTAGTTTTATACGAGCAGTACTTC. Protein sequence: CASSLVLYEQYF. The full variable domain, rest sourced from reference TRBV7-9 and TRBJ2-7, is DTGVSQNPRHKITKRGQNVTFRCDPISEHNRLYWYRQTLGQGPEFLTYFQNEAQLEKSRLLSDRFSAERPKGSFSTLEIQRTEQGDSAMYLCASSLVLYEQYFGPGTRLTVT.

This clone was seen just once. This sequence joins TRBV28 and TRBJ1-2, with a weak D call TRBD1 (5 bases). Trimming shortened V by 6 bases and J by 9 bases, and 14 bases separated the two germline ends. The CDR3 is made up of 12 amino acids. Germline V CDR1 and CDR2: MDHEN, SYDVKM. The CDR3 reads CASSRGRVRYTF. In DNA, the CDR3 is TGTGCCAGCAGCCGGGGGAGGGTTCGCTACACCTTC.

The J gene is TRBJ2-1, the V gene TRBV6-5; 10 bases fit TRBD2. The CDR3 consists of 15 residues. Per the germline V gene, CDR1 is MNHEY and CDR2 is SVGAGI. V was pared by 5 bases and J by 4 bases, with 5 bases of the junction left unmatched. In DNA, the CDR3 is TGTGCCAGCAGTCCAGGGACTAGCGAGTACAATGAGCAGTTCTTC. Encoded protein: CASSPGTSEYNEQFF.

J is TRBJ2-6 and V is TRBV2; unclear D gene. This CDR3 spans 15 amino acids. The germline CDR1 and CDR2 sequences are SNHLY and FYNNEI. With 2 bases removed from V and 2 bases from J, the gap between germline ends came to 7 bases. CDR3 sequence reads: CASSELTAGANVLTF. The CDR3 DNA follows: TGTGCCAGCAGTGAACTCACAGCTGGGGCCAACGTCCTGACTTTC.

This chain connects TRBV7-3 to TRBJ2-7, with D possibly being TRBD2 (7 bases). This CDR3 has 13 amino acids. The V and J ends lost 5 bases and 5 bases respectively, with 13 bases between them. CDR1 and CDR2 from the germline V gene are SGHTA and FQGTGA. The CDR3 nucleotides read TGTGCCAGCAGCCAGGGGACTAACAACGAGCAGTACTTC. This sequence encodes CASSQGTNNEQYF.

This clone was detected a few times. The J gene is TRBJ1-1, the V gene TRBV30; D gene uncertain. Trimming took off 0 bases at V and 0 bases at J, with 5 bases between the two ends. Germline loops: CDR1 GTSNPN, CDR2 SVGIG (reference sequence). This CDR3 region has 13 residues. CDR3 DNA sequence: TGTGCCTGGAGTGTACAGATGAACACTGAAGCTTTCTTT. This translates into CAWSVQMNTEAFF.

With regard to this clone: Other DNA sequences in the sample encode the same CDR3. The rearrangement links TRBV18 to TRBJ1-1; D remains ambiguous. This CDR3 comprises 13 residues. CDR1 is KGHSH, CDR2 LQKENI, per germline. Deletions cut 1 base from V and 5 bases from J, with 8 bases between. CDR3 nucleotides: TGTGCCAGCTCACCACGTCAGAATACTGAAGCTTTCTTT. This translates into CASSPRQNTEAFF.

The rearrangement uses TRBV27 and TRBJ2-7; 9 positions agree with TRBD2. The CDR3 contains 16 residues. V shed 6 bases and J 2 bases; nucleotides not matched to a gene: 11. Germline lookup yields CDR1 MNHEY and CDR2 SMNVEV (reference sequence). CDR3 sequence (DNA): TGTGCCAGCAGGGTACGAGCGGGAGGTGGTCCCTACGAGCAGTACTTC. Translated, it gives CASRVRAGGGPYEQYF.

This clone occurred once. This chain connects TRBV7-8 to TRBJ2-7; 8 bases align to TRBD1. Germline CDR1 reads SGHVS; CDR2 reads FQNEAQ. V lost 4 bases and J lost 0; bases outside the gene matches: 5. The CDR3 extends over 15 amino acids. DNA for the CDR3: TGTGCCAGCAGCTCACGGACAGGGACCTCCTACGAGCAGTACTTC. This encodes CASSSRTGTSYEQYF.

This CDR3 reads CASSLARRTSGDNEQFF. CDR3 sequence (DNA): TGTGCCAGCAGCTTGGCTAGGCGGACTAGCGGCGACAATGAGCAGTTCTTC. V usage is TRBV5-6 and J usage is TRBJ2-1; 10 nucleotides line up with TRBD2. Germline V gives CDR1 SGHDT, CDR2 YYEEEE. The CDR3 is 17 residues long. Trimming at V came to 0 bases and at J to 5 bases, leaving 8 bases not matched to a gene.

The V gene is TRBV5-4, the J gene TRBJ2-7, with TRBD1 identical over 9 bases. V shed 4 bases and J 6 bases; nucleotides not matched to a gene: 11. CDR1 is SGHNT, CDR2 YYREEE, per germline (reference sequence). The CDR3 is 15 amino acids. The CDR3 reads CASSTTGTGNLEQYF. DNA for the CDR3: TGTGCCAGCAGCACAACCGGGACAGGGAATCTCGAGCAGTACTTC. Full variable domain (missing parts from reference TRBV5-4 and TRBJ2-7): ETGVTQSPTHLIKTRGQQVTLRCSSQSGHNTVSWYQQALGQGPQFIFQYYREEENGRGNFPPRFSGLQFPNYSSELNVNALELDDSALYLCASSTTGTGNLEQYFGPGTRLTVT.

The chain couples TRBV28 to TRBJ1-5; 10 nucleotides agree with TRBD1. CDR1 is MDHEN, CDR2 SYDVKM, per germline. The CDR3 contains 14 residues. The trim removed 7 bases at V and 6 bases at J, leaving 6 bases unmatched. This chain's CDR3 is CASNNRDRGQPQHF. The CDR3 DNA sequence: TGTGCCAGCAACAACCGGGACAGGGGTCAGCCCCAGCATTTT.